This passage covers 18 T cell receptor beta chains from one sample sequenced in a study of blood T cells in healthy people across ages. A J-beta primer mix and a sample-barcoded 5' primer were used in a second PCR of roughly 7 to 12 cycles. MiXCR, applied by TCRdb to the 5' RACE reads, yields one record per CDR3 protein. The data contain over 500,000 distinct CDR3 sequences, approximately 52% of them seen just once; the ten biggest clones take up about 14%. The sample was blood. These receptors were collected from a woman of 80 years or more in good health.

The rearrangement joins TRBV7-2 to TRBJ2-7, with 8 bases identical to TRBD2. J gave up 7 bases and V 1 base, and 18 bases lay outside the gene matches. CDR3 size: 18 residues. Germline assignment: CDR1 SGHTA and CDR2 FQGNSA. This CDR3 reads CASSLEGGGTLVRNEQYF. The CDR3 nucleotides are TGTGCCAGCAGCTTAGAGGGCGGGGGGACGCTTGTTCGGAATGAGCAGTACTTC.

At least ten counts were recorded for this clonotype. CDR3 loop: CASSVGGTGITDTQYF. CDR3 nucleotide sequence: TGTGCCAGCAGCGTAGGAGGGACAGGGATCACAGATACGCAGTATTTT. This chain connects TRBV9 to TRBJ2-3, with TRBD1 identical over 9 bases. The germline V gene has CDR1 SGDLS and CDR2 YYNGEE. V shed 0 bases, J shed 2 bases, and the junction held 4 bases outside the gene matches. This CDR3 is 16 amino acids long.

The table lists this clonotype with many counts. The V and J genes are TRBV12-3 or TRBV12-4 and TRBJ1-4; D remains ambiguous. The CDR3 totals 16 residues. The V end was cut by 4 bases, the J end by 0 bases, with 12 bases between. The CDR3: CASSSGRGSTNEKLFF. The CDR3 DNA reads as TGTGCCAGCAGTTCGGGGAGAGGTTCAACTAATGAAAAACTGTTTTTT.

With regard to this clonotype: The junction shows a germline mismatch at one end, possibly a read error. The chain joins TRBV7-9 to TRBJ2-3, with 8 bases aligning to TRBD1. The CDR3 sequence is 13 residues long. Germline CDR1 SEHNR, CDR2 FQNEAQ (reference sequence). The CDR3 reads CASSVAGQGTKYF. CDR3 DNA: TGTGCCAGCAGCGTAGCTGGACAGGGCACGAAGTATTTT.

In this sample, this clonotype turned up many times. The chain has TRBV10-3 and TRBJ2-5, with D possibly TRBD1 on 6 matching bases. Trimming left V 3 bases short and J 2 bases short, with 7 bases between. CDR3 length: 13 residues. Germline V lookup: CDR1 ENHRY, CDR2 SYGVKD. DNA for the CDR3: TGTGCCATCAGTGACGGGACACAAGAGACCCAGTACTTC. Translation gives CAISDGTQETQYF.

The rearrangement links TRBV12-3 or TRBV12-4 to TRBJ1-2; 8 bases line up with TRBD1. V trimming: 3 bases; J trimming: 8 bases; junction bases outside the gene matches: 11. The CDR3 runs to 15 residues. The CDR3: CASSFTMGQASGYTF. The CDR3 DNA reads as TGTGCCAGCAGTTTCACAATGGGACAGGCCTCGGGCTACACCTTC.

With respect to this clonotype: A read error is possible here, since a much larger clone lies one base away. The chain joins TRBV7-9 to TRBJ2-1, with 8 bases identical to TRBD2. This CDR3 has 17 residues. CDR1 is SEHNR and CDR2 is FQNEAQ in the germline V gene (reference sequence). The CDR3: CAGSLSPTSGGYNEQFF. The DNA of the CDR3 is TGTGCCGGCAGCTTATCCCCTACTAGCGGAGGCTACAATGAGCAGTTCTTC.

CDR3 loop: CSASRGLNNEQFF. The CDR3 coding sequence is TGCAGTGCTAGCAGGGGGTTGAACAATGAGCAGTTCTTC. V gene TRBV20-1 combines with J gene TRBJ2-1; 7 nucleotides align to TRBD1. Germline V CDR1 and CDR2: DFQATT, SNEGSKA (reference sequence). V was pared by 3 bases and J by 5 bases, with 4 bases of the junction left unmatched. The CDR3 has 13 residues.

A note on this clonotype: The junction and the germline gene differ at one end; a read error may be behind it. The chain links TRBV4-3 to TRBJ1-2; D uncertain. This CDR3 comprises 14 residues. Germline-derived CDR1 and CDR2 are LGHNA and YSLEER. The CDR3 sequence: CAISQDLYNYGYTF. CDR3 DNA: TGCGCCATCAGCCAAGATTTGTATAACTATGGCTACACCTTC.

V usage is TRBV11-2 and J usage is TRBJ2-7; 9 nucleotides agree with TRBD2. Germline CDR1 reads SGHAT; CDR2 reads FQNNGV. The CDR3 is 17 amino acids. The V and J ends lost 3 bases and 2 bases, in that order; junction bases with no gene match: 11. CDR3 sequence reads: CASSFKSGTSPTYEQYF. The CDR3 DNA reads as TGTGCCAGCAGCTTTAAGTCCGGGACTAGCCCTACCTACGAGCAGTACTTC.

The count of this clonotype is one. This clone may be a read error of a much larger clone one base away. The V call is TRBV20-1, the J call TRBJ2-6, with TRBD1 as a possible D gene (5 bases). The germline gives CDR1 DFQATT, CDR2 SNEGSKA (reference sequence). The CDR3 totals 17 residues. The V end was cut by 3 bases, the J end by 1 base, with 16 bases between. The CDR3 reads CSARRPGITSGANVLTF. As DNA, the CDR3 is TGCAGTGCTAGGCGGCCAGGGATTACTTCTGGGGCCAACGTCCTGACTTTC.

This clonotype was detected many times. The CDR3 coding sequence is TGTGCCAGCAGCTTCCGGAGGGAGACCCAGTACTTC. Its protein is CASSFRRETQYF. The rearrangement links TRBV7-2 to TRBJ2-5; D is perhaps TRBD2 (5 bases). The V end lost 3 bases, the J end lost 5 bases, and 7 bases lay between the germline ends. Germline V CDR1 and CDR2: SGHTA, FQGNSA. This CDR3 region has 12 residues.

The chain couples TRBV2 to TRBJ2-4; possible D gene TRBD2, 6 bases. The CDR3 contains 16 residues. V gave up 4 bases and J gave up 0 bases, with 13 bases separating them. The germline V gene encodes CDR1 SNHLY and CDR2 FYNNEI. This CDR3 is CASSGSGTGAKNIQYF. The CDR3 nucleotides read TGTGCCAGCAGTGGTAGCGGAACAGGAGCCAAAAACATTCAGTACTTC.

The chain uses TRBV20-1 and TRBJ2-2; D not resolved. Trimming removed 5 bases at V and 7 bases at J, with 11 bases between. The CDR3 has 12 amino acids. The germline V gene has CDR1 DFQATT and CDR2 SNEGSKA (reference sequence). The DNA of the CDR3 is TGCAGTGCTCGAGCCCCCCGCGGGGAGCTGTTTTTT. It is translated as CSARAPRGELFF.

This clonotype has only a few counts. This clone may be a read error of a much larger clone one base away. The genes are TRBV6-5 and TRBJ2-5; maybe TRBD1 (5 bases). CDR1 and CDR2 from the germline V gene are MNHEY and SVGAGI. The V end was cut by 5 bases, the J end by 7 bases, with 17 bases between. This CDR3 comprises 14 residues. In DNA form, the CDR3 reads TGTGCCAGCAGTGATGGCAGGGTGGTTGGGACCCAGTACTTC. Translating gives CASSDGRVVGTQYF.

The chain employs TRBV24-1 and TRBJ2-3, with TRBD2 matching over 13 bases. The CDR3 is 16 residues long. Germline-derived CDR1 and CDR2 are KGHDR and SFDVKD. V gave up 3 bases and J gave up 4 bases; unmatched junction bases: 3. The chain's CDR3 is CATSDRTSGSADTQYF. CDR3 DNA: TGTGCCACCAGTGATCGGACTAGCGGGAGTGCAGATACGCAGTATTTT.

The V gene is TRBV5-1, the J gene TRBJ1-1, with TRBD1 matching over 8 bases. Per the germline V gene, CDR1 is SGHRS and CDR2 is YFSETQ. The CDR3 runs 15 residues. V dropped 3 bases and J dropped 1; count of bases not matched to a gene: 5. The CDR3 DNA is TGCGCCAGCAGCTCACAGGGGGGGGAGAACACTGAAGCTTTCTTT. This translates into CASSSQGGENTEAFF.

This clonotype was seen only once. The CDR3 DNA is TGCAGTGCTAACTCGGACAGGGCTAACTATGGCTACACCTTC. Translated: CSANSDRANYGYTF. This sequence joins TRBV20-1 and TRBJ1-2; TRBD1 aligns across 8 bases. Germline assignment: CDR1 DFQATT and CDR2 SNEGSKA (reference sequence). This CDR3 region has 14 residues. V was pared by 4 bases and J by 0 bases, with 4 bases of the junction left unmatched.